This T cell receptor (beta chain) was documented in a study of graft-versus-host responses after intestinal transplantation. The wider study: Isolated intestinal, liver-intestinal, or multivisceral transplants had been given to the recipients. Induction using anti-thymocyte globulin, followed by tacrolimus and steroids for 2 to 4 years, was given to all recipients. Study-wide results and limits: Elevated graft-versus-host to host-versus-graft clonal ratios in allografts were recorded for patients with graft-donor T cell macrochimerism. The marrow of recipients harbored GvH clones, and ileum or blood showed some of them first.

A remark on this clone: Its antigen is still unknown.

Sequencing used immunoSEQ multiplex PCR; TCRdb keeps in-frame clones, though not all of them. The sample includes about 9,800 clones, about 90% of them seen just once. The CDR3 has 14 residues. Germline values: CDR1 MNHEY, CDR2 SMNVEV (reference sequence). Unmatched junction bases numbered 4, after V lost 7 bases and J lost 5 bases. The chain has TRBV27 and TRBJ2-1; 11 bases agree with TRBD2. This material consisted of PBMCs, taken 43 to 45 days after intestinal transplant. This receptor was obtained from a human patient who received an intestinal transplant, so some T cells may come from the graft donor. CDR3 loop: CASTGTSGNNEQFF. DNA of the CDR3: TGTGCCAGCACCGGGACTAGCGGAAACAATGAGCAGTTCTTC.